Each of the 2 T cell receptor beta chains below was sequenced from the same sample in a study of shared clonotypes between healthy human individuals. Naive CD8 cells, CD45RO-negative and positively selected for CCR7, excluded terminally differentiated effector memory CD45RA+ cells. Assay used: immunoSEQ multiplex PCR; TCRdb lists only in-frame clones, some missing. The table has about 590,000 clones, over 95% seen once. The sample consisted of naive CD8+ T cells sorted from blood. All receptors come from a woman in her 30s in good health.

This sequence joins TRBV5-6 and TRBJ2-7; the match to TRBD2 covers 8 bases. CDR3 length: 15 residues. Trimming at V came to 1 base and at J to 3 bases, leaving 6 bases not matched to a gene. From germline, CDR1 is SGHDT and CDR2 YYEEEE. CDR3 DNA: TGTGCCAGCAGCTTGACACTAGCGGAGAACTACGAGCAGTACTTC. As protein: CASSLTLAENYEQYF.

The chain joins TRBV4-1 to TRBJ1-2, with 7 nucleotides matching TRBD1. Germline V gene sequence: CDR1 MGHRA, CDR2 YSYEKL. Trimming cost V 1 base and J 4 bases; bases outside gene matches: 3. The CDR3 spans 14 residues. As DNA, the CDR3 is TGCGCCAGCAGCCAAGGGGACAGCCCCTATGGCTACACCTTC. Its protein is CASSQGDSPYGYTF.